The rows below give T cell receptor beta chains drawn from one sample of a study of post-analysis software for immune sequencing data. TCRdb processed the PCR reads anew with MiXCR; each CDR3 protein has one entry. The sample lists roughly 670,000 distinct CDR3 sequences, approximately 60% occurring once. The sample comprised blood. All receptors come from a girl aged 2 to 10 with multiple sclerosis. Both conserved end residues are part of each CDR3. A D gene is named only where the DNA matches it firmly. Clone size is shown for a subset of rows, as once, few, many or a class of expanded clone.

v_call,j_call,clone_size,d_call,cdr3_nt,cdr3_aa
TRBV5-1,TRBJ2-7,-,TRBD1,TGCGCCAGCAGCTTCCTGGGACAGGAGGATGAGCAGTACTTC,CASSFLGQEDEQYF
TRBV12-3/TRBV12-4,TRBJ2-1,-,TRBD2,TGTGCCAGCAGTTTATTTGGCGGGGGGGCCGGAACTGAGCAGTTCTTC,CASSLFGGGAGTEQFF
TRBV6-4,TRBJ1-1,-,TRBD1,TGTGCCAGCAGCCCGGGACAGGGACCGAACACTGAAGCTTTCTTT,CASSPGQGPNTEAFF
TRBV29-1,TRBJ2-7,-,-,TGCAGCGTTGAAGGTCTACAGTCGCCCTACGAGCAGTACTTC,CSVEGLQSPYEQYF
TRBV20-1,TRBJ2-2,-,-,TGCAGTGTTCCCTTTGGGTCGTTGCCCGGGGAGCTGTTTTTT,CSVPFGSLPGELFF
TRBV5-1,TRBJ2-7,-,TRBD2,TGCGCCAGCAGGCAAAACGTCCTAGCGGGAGCGTCCCACGAGCAGTACTTC,CASRQNVLAGASHEQYF
TRBV9,TRBJ2-7,-,TRBD2,TGTGCCAGCAGCGTAGGGGACTACACTTCCTACGAGCAGTACTTC,CASSVGDYTSYEQYF
TRBV7-2,TRBJ2-5,-,TRBD1,TGTGCCAGCAGCGTCCTAGGGACAGCTCCCCTCCAAGAGACCCAGTACTTC,CASSVLGTAPLQETQYF
TRBV20-1,TRBJ2-1,-,TRBD1,TGCAGTGCTAGTAAAGGGGGCAAGAGCTCCTACAATGAGCAGTTCTTC,CSASKGGKSSYNEQFF
TRBV30,TRBJ2-3,-,-,TGTGCCTGGAGTGTAGGAGATACGCAGTATTTT,CAWSVGDTQYF
TRBV4-1,TRBJ1-5,-,-,TGCGCCAGCAGCCAAGAAGGGGGGGCTAGCAATCAGCCCCAGCATTTT,CASSQEGGASNQPQHF
TRBV5-4,TRBJ2-7,-,-,TGTGCCAGCAGCTTGGCATTGCTGGGTTTCTCCTACGAGCAGTACTTC,CASSLALLGFSYEQYF
TRBV6-6,TRBJ2-7,few,TRBD2,TGTGCCAGCAGCGGGGGGGCCCCCCCCTACGAGCAGTACTTC,CASSGGAPPYEQYF
TRBV7-3,TRBJ2-1,-,TRBD2,TGTGCCAGCAGCTCTAGCGGGAGTATGAATGAGCAGTTCTTC,CASSSSGSMNEQFF
TRBV6-5,TRBJ2-6,-,-,TGTGCCAGCAGTTACTTAGGTACTGGGGCCAACGTCCTGACTTTC,CASSYLGTGANVLTF
TRBV10-3,TRBJ2-3,-,-,TGTGCCACCCGGGACGGCCCTCCAGATACGCAGTATTTT,CATRDGPPDTQYF
TRBV29-1,TRBJ2-5,-,-,TGCAGCGTTGAAGGGTTAATCCAAGAGACCCAGTACTTC,CSVEGLIQETQYF
TRBV6-5,TRBJ1-2,-,-,TGTGCCAGCGAAGGATCTAAGGGCTACACCTTC,CASEGSKGYTF
TRBV24-1,TRBJ2-3,-,-,TGTGCCACCAGTGATTTGTGGGGAGGAGGCACAGATACGCAGTATTTT,CATSDLWGGGTDTQYF
TRBV20-1,TRBJ1-2,few,TRBD1,TGCAGTGCTCTCGACAGGGGCTATGGCTACACCTTC,CSALDRGYGYTF
TRBV15,TRBJ2-1,-,TRBD1,TGTGCCACCAGCAGAGATTTCGGACAGGGGGCGTTGTCCTACAATGAGCAGTTCTTC,CATSRDFGQGALSYNEQFF
TRBV4-3,TRBJ2-3,-,-,TGCGCCAGCAGCCATGGGAAGCGGGATACGCAGTATTTT,CASSHGKRDTQYF
TRBV6-1,TRBJ1-1,-,-,TGTGCCAGCAAGACAGAGATGAGCACTGAAGCTTTCTTT,CASKTEMSTEAFF
TRBV6-5,TRBJ1-5,few,-,TGTGCCAGCAGCCAGGGATTCAGTCAGCCCCAGCATTTT,CASSQGFSQPQHF
TRBV5-1,TRBJ2-6,-,TRBD1,TGCGCCAGCAGCTTTGGGACAGGGGGCTCGGGGGCCAACGTCCTGACTTTC,CASSFGTGGSGANVLTF
TRBV19,TRBJ2-1,few,-,TGTGCCAGTAGTGAGACACCAGGGACGCATGAGCAGTTCTTC,CASSETPGTHEQFF
TRBV5-1,TRBJ2-7,-,TRBD1,TGCGCCAGCAGCTTGGCACAGGGGGGATCCTACGAGCAGTACTTC,CASSLAQGGSYEQYF
TRBV15,TRBJ1-6,-,-,TGTGCCACCAGCAGAGGGCAGGCGGATTCACCCCTCCACTTT,CATSRGQADSPLHF
TRBV6-6,TRBJ1-6,-,-,TGTGCCAGCGAGGCGACGAAATTGGGTCCCCTCCACTTT,CASEATKLGPLHF
TRBV20-1,TRBJ1-5,-,-,TGCAGTGTAAGCGGGGGAGTCAGCAATCGGCCCCAGCATTTT,CSVSGGVSNRPQHF
TRBV25-1,TRBJ2-5,-,TRBD2,TGTGCCAGCAGTGATCAATTTGAGCGGGGGGCGTACCAAGAGACCCAGTACTTC,CASSDQFERGAYQETQYF
TRBV9,TRBJ2-7,-,-,TGTGCCAGCAGCGTAGCTGGGGCAGGGGTGAACGAGCAGTACTTC,CASSVAGAGVNEQYF
TRBV7-9,TRBJ2-1,once,-,TGTGCCAGCAGCTTATTTAACGTGGCAGGAGGTGATGAGCAGTTCTTC,CASSLFNVAGGDEQFF
TRBV7-3,TRBJ2-1,-,-,TGTGCCAGCAGCTCCCGGGGGGACAGGTACTACAATGAGCAGTTCTTC,CASSSRGDRYYNEQFF
TRBV10-3,TRBJ2-1,-,TRBD2,TGTGCCATAACGAGCGGGAGCTCCTACAATGAGCAGTTCTTC,CAITSGSSYNEQFF
TRBV7-9,TRBJ1-4,-,TRBD1,TGTGCCAGCGGTTGGACAGGGGCTAATGAAAAACTGTTTTTT,CASGWTGANEKLFF
TRBV29-1,TRBJ2-1,few,-,TGCAGCGTTGAATCCTCTTCCTACAATGAGCAGTTCTTC,CSVESSSYNEQFF
TRBV5-1,TRBJ1-5,-,-,TGCGCCAGCAGCTTGGGACATAATCAGCCCCAGCATTTT,CASSLGHNQPQHF
TRBV29-1,TRBJ1-2,-,-,TGCAGCGTTTTCAGTGCGCAAAAGTATGGCTACACCTTC,CSVFSAQKYGYTF
TRBV7-2,TRBJ2-3,-,-,TGTGCCAGCAGCTCGCAGGGGGGGGTCGCAGATACGCAGTATTTT,CASSSQGGVADTQYF
TRBV11-2,TRBJ2-3,-,TRBD1,TGTGCCAGCAGCGATCTTGACACCAGGGGGTTCACAGATACGCAGTATTTT,CASSDLDTRGFTDTQYF
TRBV15,TRBJ2-3,-,TRBD1,TGTGCCACCAGCAGATCAACACAGGGGGCCGCAGATACGCAGTATTTT,CATSRSTQGAADTQYF
TRBV12-3/TRBV12-4,TRBJ2-5,-,TRBD1,TGTGCCAGCAGTCTCCTGACAGGGTCGAAGACCCAGTACTTC,CASSLLTGSKTQYF
TRBV7-9,TRBJ2-1,-,TRBD1,TGTGCCAGCAGCCCCCCCGGGACAGGGGATTACAATGAGCAGTTCTTC,CASSPPGTGDYNEQFF
TRBV5-1,TRBJ2-7,-,TRBD2,TGCGCCAGCAGCCCGGGGACTAGCGGGTTCTACGAGCAGTACTTC,CASSPGTSGFYEQYF
TRBV9,TRBJ1-1,-,-,TGTGCCAGCAGCGTAGAAGGGGGATACACTGAAGCTTTCTTT,CASSVEGGYTEAFF
TRBV5-1,TRBJ2-3,once,TRBD1,TGCGCCAGCAGCCACGGACAGGGCGTTGGCGCAGATACGCAGTATTTT,CASSHGQGVGADTQYF
TRBV11-2,TRBJ1-2,-,-,TGTGCCAGCAGCCTCTTGGAGGGGTTTGGCTACACCTTC,CASSLLEGFGYTF
TRBV20-1,TRBJ2-3,-,TRBD1,TGCAGTGCTGGGACAGGGACAGATACGCAGTATTTT,CSAGTGTDTQYF
TRBV20-1,TRBJ2-7,few,-,TGCAGTGCTCCTGTACTAGGGCGGAACTCCTACGAGCAGTACTTC,CSAPVLGRNSYEQYF